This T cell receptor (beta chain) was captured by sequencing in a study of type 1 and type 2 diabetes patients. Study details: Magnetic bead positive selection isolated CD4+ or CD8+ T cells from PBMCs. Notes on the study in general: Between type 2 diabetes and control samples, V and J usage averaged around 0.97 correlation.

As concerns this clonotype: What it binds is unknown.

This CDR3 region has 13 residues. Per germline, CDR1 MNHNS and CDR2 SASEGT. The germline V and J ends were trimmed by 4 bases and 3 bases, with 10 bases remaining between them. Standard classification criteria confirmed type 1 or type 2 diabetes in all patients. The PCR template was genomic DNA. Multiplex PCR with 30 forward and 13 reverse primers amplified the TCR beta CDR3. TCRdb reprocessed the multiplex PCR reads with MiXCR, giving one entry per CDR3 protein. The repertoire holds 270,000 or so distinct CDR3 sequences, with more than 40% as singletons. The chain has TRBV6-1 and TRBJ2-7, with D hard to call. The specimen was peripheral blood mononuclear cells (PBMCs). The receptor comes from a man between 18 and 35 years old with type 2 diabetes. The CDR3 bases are TGTGCCAGCAGTGGTAGAAACTTCTACGAGCAGTACTTC. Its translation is CASSGRNFYEQYF.